The 15 T cell receptor beta chains reported below all come from one sample, sequenced in a study of blood T cell repertoires in COVID-19. Sequenced by immunoSEQ multiplex PCR; TCRdb stores in-frame clones only, minus some. This sample has approximately 210,000 clones, with nearly 90% found just once. Sequencing used peripheral blood. All receptors derive from a woman in her 40s who had recovered from COVID-19.

Only a few counts were recorded for this clone. The chain uses TRBV19 and TRBJ1-5; a weak D match, TRBD1 (5 bases). The CDR3 has 15 residues. Trimming cost V 3 bases and J 4 bases, with 13 bases left between them. CDR1 and CDR2 from the germline V gene are LNHDA and SQIVND (reference sequence). The CDR3 DNA follows: TGTGCCAGTAGTATCGGGCAGGGTTTTAATCAGCCCCAGCATTTT. Protein: CASSIGQGFNQPQHF.

This rearrangement joins TRBV27 to TRBJ2-7, with D possibly being TRBD1 (5 bases). Trimming shortened V by 6 bases and J by 7 bases, and 25 bases separated the two germline ends. CDR3 length: 16 amino acids. Germline CDR1 reads MNHEY; CDR2 reads SMNVEV (reference sequence). The CDR3 sequence: CASSSPFRSQGWEQYF. The CDR3 DNA reads TGTGCCAGCAGCTCACCTTTTAGAAGTCAGGGCTGGGAGCAGTACTTC.

This sequence joins TRBV2 and TRBJ1-2; D not certain. This CDR3 region has 15 residues. Germline V gene sequence: CDR1 SNHLY, CDR2 FYNNEI. The V end was cut by 6 bases, the J end by 1 base, with 15 bases between. The CDR3 coding sequence is TGTGCCAGCAGCGGGGTAGGACCGATTAACTATGGCTACACCTTC. Translated: CASSGVGPINYGYTF.

The rearrangement links TRBV6-5 to TRBJ2-1; 11 bases agree with TRBD2. This CDR3 is 15 amino acids long. CDR1 is MNHEY, CDR2 SVGAGI, per germline. V lost 6 bases and J lost 5; bases outside the gene matches: 6. CDR3 amino acids: CASRIAGGPDNEQFF. As DNA, the CDR3 is TGTGCCAGCAGAATAGCGGGAGGGCCCGACAATGAGCAGTTCTTC.

The V and J genes are TRBV14 and TRBJ1-1, with D perhaps TRBD1 (6 bases). Trimming stripped 2 bases from V and 3 bases from J, with 16 bases between. The CDR3 covers 16 residues. Per the germline V gene, CDR1 is SGHDN and CDR2 is FVKESK. Here the CDR3 reads CASSQNTGFLDTEAFF. The CDR3 coding sequence is TGTGCCAGCAGCCAAAATACAGGGTTCTTGGACACTGAAGCTTTCTTT.

The chain links TRBV4-3 to TRBJ2-1; TRBD2 matches 7 bases. Looked up from germline, CDR1 is LGHNA and CDR2 is YSLEER. The CDR3 sequence is 14 residues long. After removal of 4 bases from V and 7 bases from J, the junction contained 7 bases not matched to a gene. The CDR3 sequence is CASSREGVGNEQFF. CDR3 nucleotides: TGCGCCAGCAGCCGGGAGGGAGTAGGAAATGAGCAGTTCTTC.

The CDR3 loop reads CASESLAEDTDTQYF. CDR3 in DNA: TGCGCCAGCGAATCCCTAGCGGAAGACACAGATACGCAGTATTTT. This sequence joins TRBV5-1 and TRBJ2-3, with 7 nucleotides matching TRBD2. With V trimmed by 7 bases and J by 2 bases, 10 bases remained unmatched. CDR1 is SGHRS, CDR2 YFSETQ, per germline. The CDR3 has 15 amino acids.

The chain carries TRBV5-1 and TRBJ2-6, with TRBD2 identical over 8 bases. Germline CDR1 and CDR2: SGHRS and YFSETQ. The CDR3 is 15 residues long. The V segment lost 8 bases and the J segment 2 bases; nucleotides outside the gene matches: 6. As DNA, the CDR3 is TGCGCCAGTACTAGCGGACCTACTGGGGCCAACGTCCTGACTTTC. Translating it yields CASTSGPTGANVLTF. Full variable domain (rest looked up from reference TRBV5-1 and TRBJ2-6): KAGVTQTPRYLIKTRGQQVTLSCSPISGHRSVSWYQQTPGQGLQFLFEYFSETQRNKGNFPGRFSGRQFSNSRSEMNVSTLELGDSALYLCASTSGPTGANVLTFGAGSRLTVL.

This clone was observed a few times. This chain uses TRBV9 with TRBJ2-1; TRBD2 is a possible D gene (6 bases). The CDR3 contains 15 residues. Trimming removed 3 bases from V and 5 bases from J, with 15 bases in between. Germline V lookup: CDR1 SGDLS, CDR2 YYNGEE. As DNA, the CDR3 is TGTGCCAGCAGCGAGACTAGTCGCTGGGACAATGAGCAGTTCTTC. This encodes CASSETSRWDNEQFF. The full variable domain, its missing parts supplied by reference TRBV9 and TRBJ2-1, is DSGVTQTPKHLITATGQRVTLRCSPRSGDLSVYWYQQSLDQGLQFLIQYYNGEERAKGNILERFSAQQFPDLHSELNLSSLELGDSALYFCASSETSRWDNEQFFGPGTRLTVL.

This clone has more than one count but fewer than ten. The genes are TRBV6-5 and TRBJ1-6; tentatively, D is TRBD1 (6 bases). The germline V and J ends were trimmed by 3 bases and 7 bases, with 16 bases remaining between them. This CDR3 has 16 residues. In germline, CDR1 is MNHEY, CDR2 SVGAGI. CDR3 DNA sequence: TGTGCCAGCAGTTATGCATTACAGGGTCTCAATTCACCCCTCCACTTT. Translated: CASSYALQGLNSPLHF.

V is TRBV7-9 and J is TRBJ1-5, with TRBD1 identical over 8 bases. Germline values: CDR1 SEHNR, CDR2 FQNEAQ (reference sequence). J gave up 0 bases and V 6 bases, and 4 bases lay outside the gene matches. CDR3 length equals 15 residues. The CDR3 loop reads CASSSTGDSNQPQHF. In DNA, the CDR3 is TGTGCCAGCAGTTCGACAGGGGATAGCAATCAGCCCCAGCATTTT.

This clone has just a few counts. The V and J genes are TRBV7-8 and TRBJ1-5; D unclear. The CDR3 is 15 amino acids. V dropped 5 bases and J dropped 0 bases, with 11 bases sitting between them. CDR1 is SGHVS and CDR2 is FQNEAQ in the germline V gene. Here the CDR3 DNA reads TGTGCCAGCAGCCGAGGGCGGATTAGCAATCAGCCCCAGCATTTT. It yields the protein CASSRGRISNQPQHF.

The CDR3: CASSQQWDRAYEQYF. CDR3 in DNA: TGTGCCAGCAGTCAACAATGGGACAGAGCCTACGAGCAGTACTTC. This rearrangement joins TRBV7-2 to TRBJ2-7, with 7 bases lining up with TRBD1. The junction had 10 bases not matched to a gene; V was cut back by 6 bases and J by 2 bases. Germline lookup yields CDR1 SGHTA and CDR2 FQGNSA. There are 15 residues in the CDR3.

The chain links TRBV27 to TRBJ2-7, with TRBD2 identical over 10 bases. Trimming cost V 5 bases and J 4 bases; bases outside gene matches: 2. The CDR3 runs to 13 residues. CDR1 and CDR2 from the germline V gene are MNHEY and SMNVEV (reference sequence). The chain's CDR3 is CASSTSGTYEQYF. As DNA, the CDR3 is TGTGCCAGCAGTACTAGCGGGACGTACGAGCAGTACTTC.

The J gene is TRBJ1-5, the V gene TRBV19, with D possibly being TRBD1 (5 bases). Deletions cut 0 bases from V and 5 bases from J, with 11 bases between. Germline lookup yields CDR1 LNHDA and CDR2 SQIVND (reference sequence). The CDR3 runs to 15 residues. The chain's CDR3 is CASSIERGSDQPQHF. The CDR3 DNA reads TGTGCCAGTAGTATAGAAAGGGGCTCCGATCAGCCCCAGCATTTT.